The source of this T cell receptor beta chain is a study of T cells in Graves' hyperthyroidism and ophthalmopathy. As for the study in general: Peripheral blood was secured at the point of initial diagnosis, before any treatment. The study, taken as a whole, reports: Expanded thyroid clonotypes (above 0.001) were mostly also found in blood. Researchers report that a 13 V-J model separated ophthalmopathy from stable hyperthyroidism.

Template material for amplifying TCR beta CDR3 regions consisted of RNA transcripts. A first-round RT-PCR of the TCR CDR3 used the HTBI primer set. One entry per CDR3 protein results from TCRdb running MiXCR on the multiplex PCR reads. The repertoire holds approximately 430,000 distinct CDR3 sequences, about a sixth seen once, with 7.5% to 8% in the top ten. Patients having uncontrolled infection, another autoimmune disease, pregnancy or lactation were not included. From germline, CDR1 is SGHTS and CDR2 YDEGEE. The V end was cut by 5 bases, the J end by 0 bases, with 8 bases between. The CDR3 has 14 amino acids. This clonotype has a handful of counts. Antigen: not known.

This TCR derives from a young woman with Graves' hyperthyroidism. The chain has TRBV5-8 and TRBJ1-4; D is undetermined. The sample comprised blood. CDR3 in DNA: TGTGCCAGCAGAAACATATCAACTAATGAAAAACTGTTTTTT. It translates to CASRNISTNEKLFF.